A single sample gave rise to the 18 T cell receptor beta chains below, sequenced in a study of blood T cell repertoires in COVID-19. Generated by immunoSEQ multiplex PCR, the TCRdb table keeps only in-frame clones and is missing some. Among around 230,000 clones, under 90% were seen once, and the ten largest hold 4%. Sequenced material: PBMCs or T cells enriched from blood (not recorded which). The receptors originated from a woman aged 30 to 39 with acute COVID-19.

The chain carries TRBV7-9 and TRBJ2-7, with D unclear. The CDR3 extends over 15 amino acids. Germline V gene sequence: CDR1 SEHNR, CDR2 FQNEAQ (reference sequence). V was cut by 5 bases and J by 2 bases, with 16 bases left in between. CDR3 coding DNA: TGTGCCAGCAGCGGCTCCGTTCACAGCACCTACGAGCAGTACTTC. It codes for CASSGSVHSTYEQYF.

The chain uses TRBV27 and TRBJ1-2, with 7 bases matching TRBD1. V dropped 3 bases and J dropped 2; count of bases not matched to a gene: 6. Per germline, CDR1 MNHEY and CDR2 SMNVEV (reference sequence). The CDR3 sequence is 15 residues long. CDR3: CASSFGSTGNYGYTF. The CDR3, as DNA: TGTGCCAGCAGTTTTGGGTCGACAGGGAACTATGGCTACACCTTC.

CDR3 sequence: CASSRQGMVQPQHF. CDR3 sequence (DNA): TGTGCCAGCAGCCGACAGGGGATGGTTCAGCCCCAGCATTTT. The chain has TRBV28 and TRBJ1-5; 8 bases match TRBD1. CDR3 length equals 14 residues. Germline CDR1 and CDR2: MDHEN and SYDVKM. V was pared by 6 bases and J by 6 bases, with 7 bases of the junction left unmatched.

This rearrangement joins TRBV27 to TRBJ2-1, with TRBD2 identical over 7 bases. The CDR3 totals 14 residues. Losses at the gene ends were 6 bases for V and 9 bases for J; bases not matched to a gene: 11. Germline loops: CDR1 MNHEY, CDR2 SMNVEV (reference sequence). CDR3 DNA: TGTGCCAGCAGGCCTAGCGGTTCCTCGGGTGAGCAGTTCTTC. This sequence encodes CASRPSGSSGEQFF.

The chain couples TRBV12-1 to TRBJ2-7; the D call in the table, TRBD2, was not verified against the DNA. TRBV12-1 is recorded as a pseudogene. The CDR3 consists of 17 residues. Here the CDR3 reads CASSLRTSGGVPYEQYF. The CDR3 bases are TGTGCCAGCAGCTTACGGACTAGCGGGGGAGTCCCTTACGAGCAGTACTTC.

The V gene is TRBV28, the J gene TRBJ1-1; 7 bases are a match to TRBD1. Germline V CDR1 and CDR2: MDHEN, SYDVKM. CDR3 length equals 14 residues. The V and J ends lost 6 bases and 1 base, in that order; junction bases with no gene match: 5. CDR3 coding DNA: TGTGCCAGCAGGCCGACAGGGTCGAACACTGAAGCTTTCTTT. Translating gives CASRPTGSNTEAFF.

The J gene is TRBJ2-7, the V gene TRBV19, with 13 bases that match TRBD2. This CDR3 has 14 residues. In germline, CDR1 is LNHDA, CDR2 SQIVND (reference sequence). The ends lost 5 bases at V and 2 bases at J; junction bases unmatched: 0. The DNA for the CDR3 is TGTGCCAGTAGTGGACTAGCGGGGGCCTACGAGCAGTACTTC. It codes for CASSGLAGAYEQYF. Full variable domain (missing parts from reference TRBV19 and TRBJ2-7): DGGITQSPKYLFRKEGQNVTLSCEQNLNHDAMYWYRQDPGQGLRLIYYSQIVNDFQKGDIAEGYSVSREKKESFPLTVTSAQKNPTAFYLCASSGLAGAYEQYFGPGTRLTVT.

This clone was counted once. The chain uses TRBV24-1 and TRBJ2-5, with 10 bases aligning to TRBD1. V was clipped by 9 bases and J by 2 bases; unmatched bases: 5. Germline V gives CDR1 KGHDR, CDR2 SFDVKD. The CDR3 is made up of 14 amino acids. CDR3 DNA: TGTGCCACCGGAGGGACAGGGGTACAAGAGACCCAGTACTTC. Translating it yields CATGGTGVQETQYF.

This clone was detected once. The gene calls are TRBV19 and TRBJ1-1; 8 bases are a match to TRBD1. Per germline, CDR1 LNHDA and CDR2 SQIVND (reference sequence). The V segment lost 3 bases and the J segment 0 bases; nucleotides outside the gene matches: 3. This CDR3 region has 15 residues. In nucleotides, the CDR3 is TGTGCCAGTAGTATCGGCAGGGGGCTGAACACTGAAGCTTTCTTT. Amino acid sequence: CASSIGRGLNTEAFF. Based on the CDR3 plus reference TRBV19 and TRBJ1-1, the full variable domain is DGGITQSPKYLFRKEGQNVTLSCEQNLNHDAMYWYRQDPGQGLRLIYYSQIVNDFQKGDIAEGYSVSREKKESFPLTVTSAQKNPTAFYLCASSIGRGLNTEAFFGQGTRLTVV.

A single count supports this clone. The CDR3 reads CASSHATDRYLYGYTF. CDR3 DNA: TGTGCCAGCAGCCATGCTACCGACAGATACCTCTATGGCTACACCTTC. This sequence joins TRBV5-8 and TRBJ1-2, with D perhaps matching TRBD1 (5 bases). CDR3 length: 16 amino acids. Germline values: CDR1 SGHTS, CDR2 YDEGEE. Deletions cut 4 bases from V and 4 bases from J, with 20 bases between.

The rearrangement links TRBV6-1 to TRBJ2-3; a weak D match, TRBD2 (5 bases). Trimming took 6 bases from V and 2 from J, leaving 15 bases between them. Germline CDR1 reads MNHNS; CDR2 reads SASEGT. This CDR3 comprises 15 residues. The CDR3 loop reads CASSTRMEVTDTQYF. The CDR3 DNA sequence: TGTGCCAGCAGCACTCGAATGGAGGTCACAGATACGCAGTATTTT.

The rearrangement links TRBV6-5 to TRBJ1-1; 7 nucleotides line up with TRBD1. CDR1 and CDR2 (germline): MNHEY, SVGAGI. The ends lost 5 bases at V and 5 bases at J; junction bases unmatched: 8. This CDR3 has 14 amino acids. CDR3 protein: CASSNTGEWTEAFF. Written as DNA, the CDR3 is TGTGCCAGCAGTAACACAGGGGAATGGACTGAAGCTTTCTTT.

This chain joins TRBV4-2 and TRBJ1-5; D is uncertain. The CDR3 length is 14 residues. Looked up from germline, CDR1 is LGHNA and CDR2 is YNFKEQ. Trimming removed 1 base from V and 2 bases from J, with 6 bases in between. DNA for the CDR3: TGTGCCAGCAGCCAAGGCCCAGGCAATCAGCCCCAGCATTTT. It specifies CASSQGPGNQPQHF.

The chain carries TRBV19 and TRBJ1-6; 9 bases map to TRBD1. Unmatched junction bases numbered 3, after V lost 3 bases and J lost 9 bases. The germline V gene encodes CDR1 LNHDA and CDR2 SQIVND (reference sequence). This CDR3 has 14 amino acids. The CDR3 reads CASSMTGGTSPLHF. The CDR3 DNA reads TGTGCCAGTAGTATGACAGGGGGGACTTCACCCCTCCACTTT.

This chain links TRBV7-9 with TRBJ2-7; D ambiguous. The CDR3 sequence is 13 residues long. Per germline, CDR1 SEHNR and CDR2 FQNEAQ (reference sequence). V shed 1 base and J shed 5 bases, with 9 bases lying between them. In nucleotides, the CDR3 is TGTGCCAGCAGCTTAGGAGGATTTCACGAGCAGTACTTC. Translating gives CASSLGGFHEQYF. The full variable domain, with the rest looked up from reference TRBV7-9 and TRBJ2-7, is DTGVSQNPRHKITKRGQNVTFRCDPISEHNRLYWYRQTLGQGPEFLTYFQNEAQLEKSRLLSDRFSAERPKGSFSTLEIQRTEQGDSAMYLCASSLGGFHEQYFGPGTRLTVT.

The chain uses TRBV6-5 and TRBJ1-1, with unresolved D. Between the trimmed V and J ends, which lost 0 bases and 7 bases, there was a span of 12 bases. Germline CDR1 MNHEY, CDR2 SVGAGI. CDR3 length equals 14 residues. Here the CDR3 DNA reads TGTGCCAGCAGTTACTCGAGCGGTGTCGGTGAAGCTTTCTTT. This codes for CASSYSSGVGEAFF.

The rearrangement links TRBV28 to TRBJ2-3; D is perhaps TRBD2 (5 bases). The ends were cut back, 10 bases at V and 6 bases at J, with 17 bases in the middle. This CDR3 has 13 residues. Looked up from germline, CDR1 is MDHEN and CDR2 is SYDVKM. For the CDR3, the DNA is TGTGCCACCCGCCTTTATAGCGTTGATACGCAGTATTTT. Protein product: CATRLYSVDTQYF. The variable domain in full, with the rest retrieved from reference TRBV28 and TRBJ2-3, is DVKVTQSSRYLVKRTGEKVFLECVQDMDHENMFWYRQDPGLGLRLIYFSYDVKMKEKGDIPEGYSVSREKKERFSLILESASTNQTSMYLCATRLYSVDTQYFGPGTRLTVL.

This clone has more than one count but fewer than ten. This chain joins TRBV5-4 and TRBJ1-6, with a weak D call TRBD1 (5 bases). Trimming stripped 5 bases from V and 6 bases from J, with 6 bases between. The CDR3 is made up of 12 amino acids. Per germline, CDR1 SGHNT and CDR2 YYREEE (reference sequence). CDR3 in amino acids: CASSGANSPLHF. CDR3 nucleotide sequence: TGTGCCAGCAGTGGGGCTAATTCACCCCTCCACTTT.